The TCR beta chain under discussion was sequenced for a study of blood T cell repertoires in COVID-19. In the study overall: There were acute and convalescent COVID-19 samples, and they came from the United States, Italy and Spain. The cDNA or gDNA used as material had been derived from T cells, B-cell-depleted T cells, or PBMCs.

In the source study's methods: Quantification of nucleated cells was approximated via reference gene primer amplification. Clones were read by immunoSEQ multiplex PCR, and TCRdb kept only the in-frame ones, dropping some. V and J calls plus clone size are reproduced from that table; the DNA served to infer D and trimming. The table has roughly 120,000 clones, around three quarters seen once. The germline V and J ends were trimmed by 0 bases and 0 bases, with 9 bases remaining between them. This CDR3 has 15 residues. Germline V gene data show CDR1 as SGHRS and CDR2 as YFSETQ. Sequenced sample: peripheral blood. The source of this sequence is a human donor in a cohort sampled during active or convalescent COVID-19. This chain joins TRBV5-1 and TRBJ1-1; D remains unclear. The CDR3 nucleotides are TGCGCCAGCAGCTTGGGGCCCGGGATGAACACTGAAGCTTTCTTT. Amino acid sequence: CASSLGPGMNTEAFF.